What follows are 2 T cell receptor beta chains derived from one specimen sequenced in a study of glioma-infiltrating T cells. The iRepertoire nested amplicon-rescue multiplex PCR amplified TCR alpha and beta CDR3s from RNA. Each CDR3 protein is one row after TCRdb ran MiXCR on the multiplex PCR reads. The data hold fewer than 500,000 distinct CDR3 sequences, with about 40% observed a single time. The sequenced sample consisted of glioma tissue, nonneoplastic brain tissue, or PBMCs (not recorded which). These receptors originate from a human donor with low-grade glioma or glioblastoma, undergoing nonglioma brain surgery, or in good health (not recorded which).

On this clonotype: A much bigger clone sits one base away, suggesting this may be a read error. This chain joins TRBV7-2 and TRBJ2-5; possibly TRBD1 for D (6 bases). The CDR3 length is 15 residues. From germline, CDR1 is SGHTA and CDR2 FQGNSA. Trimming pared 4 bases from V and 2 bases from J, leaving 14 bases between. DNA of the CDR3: TGTGCCAGCAGCTACACCTGGACAGCTCAAGAGACCCAGTACTTC. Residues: CASSYTWTAQETQYF.

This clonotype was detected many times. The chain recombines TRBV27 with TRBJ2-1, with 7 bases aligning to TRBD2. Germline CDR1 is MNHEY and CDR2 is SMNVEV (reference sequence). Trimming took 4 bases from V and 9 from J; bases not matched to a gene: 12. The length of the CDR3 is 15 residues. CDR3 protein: CASSSRGSGPGEQFF. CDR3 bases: TGTGCCAGCAGTTCCCGGGGTAGCGGGCCGGGTGAGCAGTTCTTC.